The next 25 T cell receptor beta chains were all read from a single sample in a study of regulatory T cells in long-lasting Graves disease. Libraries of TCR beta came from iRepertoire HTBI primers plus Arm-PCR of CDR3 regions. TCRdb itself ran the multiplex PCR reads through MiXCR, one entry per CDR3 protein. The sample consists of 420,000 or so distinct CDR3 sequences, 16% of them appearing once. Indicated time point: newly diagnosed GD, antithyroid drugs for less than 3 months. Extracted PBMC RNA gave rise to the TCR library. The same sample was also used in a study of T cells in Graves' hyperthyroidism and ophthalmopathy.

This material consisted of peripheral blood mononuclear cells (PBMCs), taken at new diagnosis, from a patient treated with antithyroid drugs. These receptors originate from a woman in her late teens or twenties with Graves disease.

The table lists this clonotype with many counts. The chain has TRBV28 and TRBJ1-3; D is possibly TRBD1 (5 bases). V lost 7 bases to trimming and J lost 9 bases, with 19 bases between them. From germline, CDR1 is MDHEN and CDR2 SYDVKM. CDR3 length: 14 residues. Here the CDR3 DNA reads TGTGCCAGCACCTTAAGCGGGACGAGAACCACCATATATTTT. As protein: CASTLSGTRTTIYF. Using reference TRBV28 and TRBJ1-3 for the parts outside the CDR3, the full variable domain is DVKVTQSSRYLVKRTGEKVFLECVQDMDHENMFWYRQDPGLGLRLIYFSYDVKMKEKGDIPEGYSVSREKKERFSLILESASTNQTSMYLCASTLSGTRTTIYFGEGSWLTVV.

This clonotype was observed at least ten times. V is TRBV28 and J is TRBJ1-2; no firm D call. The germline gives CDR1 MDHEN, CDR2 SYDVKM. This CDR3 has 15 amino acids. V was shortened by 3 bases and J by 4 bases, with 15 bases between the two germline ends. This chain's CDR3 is CASSLAYEVSYGYTF. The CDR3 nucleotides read TGTGCCAGCAGTTTGGCCTACGAGGTTAGCTATGGCTACACCTTC.

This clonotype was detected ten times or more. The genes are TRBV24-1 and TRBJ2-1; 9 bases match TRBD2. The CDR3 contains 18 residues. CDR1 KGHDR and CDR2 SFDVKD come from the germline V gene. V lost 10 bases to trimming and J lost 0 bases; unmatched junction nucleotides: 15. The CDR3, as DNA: TGTGCCACTACAGATAGCGGGAGAGGAATCGGCTCCTACAATGAGCAGTTCTTC. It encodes CATTDSGRGIGSYNEQFF.

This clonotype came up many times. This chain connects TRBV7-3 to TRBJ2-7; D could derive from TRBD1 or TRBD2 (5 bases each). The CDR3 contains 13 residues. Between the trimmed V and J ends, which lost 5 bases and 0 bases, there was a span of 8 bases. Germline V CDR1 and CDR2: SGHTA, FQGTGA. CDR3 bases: TGTGCCAGCAGCCGGGACGGCTCCTACGAGCAGTACTTC. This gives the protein CASSRDGSYEQYF.

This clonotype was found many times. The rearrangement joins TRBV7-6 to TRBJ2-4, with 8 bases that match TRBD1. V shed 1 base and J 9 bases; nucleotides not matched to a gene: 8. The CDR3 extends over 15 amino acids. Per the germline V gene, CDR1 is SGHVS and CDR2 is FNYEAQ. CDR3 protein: CASSLGGQGLGIQYF. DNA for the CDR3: TGTGCCAGCAGCTTAGGTGGACAGGGTTTGGGCATTCAGTACTTC.

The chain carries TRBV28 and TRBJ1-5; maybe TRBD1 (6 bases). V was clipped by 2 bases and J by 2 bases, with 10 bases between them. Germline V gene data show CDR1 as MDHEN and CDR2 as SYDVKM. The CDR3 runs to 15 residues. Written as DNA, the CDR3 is TGTGCCAGCAGTTTAAGGGGACAAGGCAATCAGCCCCAGCATTTT. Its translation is CASSLRGQGNQPQHF.

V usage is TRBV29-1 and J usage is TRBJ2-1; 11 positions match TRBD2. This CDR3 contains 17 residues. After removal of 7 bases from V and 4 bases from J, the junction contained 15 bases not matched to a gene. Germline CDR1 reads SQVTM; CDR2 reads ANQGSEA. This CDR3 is CSAQVTETSGAYNEQFF. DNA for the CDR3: TGCAGCGCTCAAGTCACCGAGACTAGCGGGGCATACAATGAGCAGTTCTTC.

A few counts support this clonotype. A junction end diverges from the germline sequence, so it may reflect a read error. The CDR3 spells CASRSLAGFYIEQFF. Written as DNA, the CDR3 is TGTGCCAGCCGGAGCTTAGCGGGATTTTACATTGAGCAGTTCTTC. The J gene is TRBJ2-1, the V gene TRBV19; TRBD2 matches 8 bases. Germline V lookup: CDR1 LNHDA, CDR2 SQIVND (reference sequence). The CDR3 length is 15 residues.

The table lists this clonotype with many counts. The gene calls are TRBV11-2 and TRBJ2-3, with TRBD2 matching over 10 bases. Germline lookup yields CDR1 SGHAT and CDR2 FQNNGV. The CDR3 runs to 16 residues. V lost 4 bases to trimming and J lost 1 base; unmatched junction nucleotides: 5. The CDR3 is CASSSGGLAGTDTQYF. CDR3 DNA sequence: TGTGCCAGCAGCTCAGGAGGACTAGCGGGCACAGATACGCAGTATTTT. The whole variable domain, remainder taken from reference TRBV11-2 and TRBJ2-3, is EAGVAQSPRYKIIEKRQSVAFWCNPISGHATLYWYQQILGQGPKLLIQFQNNGVVDDSQLPKDRFSAERLKGVDSTLKIQPAKLEDSAVYLCASSSGGLAGTDTQYFGPGTRLTVL.

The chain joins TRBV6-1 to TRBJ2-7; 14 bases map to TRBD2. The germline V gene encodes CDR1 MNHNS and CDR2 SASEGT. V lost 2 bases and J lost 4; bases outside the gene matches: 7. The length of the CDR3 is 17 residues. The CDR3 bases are TGTGCCAGCAGTGAAATCGGACTAGCGGGAGGAACTTACGAGCAGTACTTC. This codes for CASSEIGLAGGTYEQYF.

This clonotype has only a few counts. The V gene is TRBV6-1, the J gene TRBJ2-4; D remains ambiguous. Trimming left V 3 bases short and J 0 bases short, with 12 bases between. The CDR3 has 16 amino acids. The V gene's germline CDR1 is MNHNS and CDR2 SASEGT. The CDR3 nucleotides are TGTGCCAGCAGTGATGGAGTCACTCTAGCCAAAAACATTCAGTACTTC. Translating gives CASSDGVTLAKNIQYF.

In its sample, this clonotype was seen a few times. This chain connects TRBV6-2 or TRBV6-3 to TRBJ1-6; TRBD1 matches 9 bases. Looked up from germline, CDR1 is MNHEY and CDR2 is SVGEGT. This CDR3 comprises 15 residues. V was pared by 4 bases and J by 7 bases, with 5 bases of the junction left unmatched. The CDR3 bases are TGTGCCAGCAGTTCTTGGACAGGGGCGAATTCACCCCTCCACTTT. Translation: CASSSWTGANSPLHF.

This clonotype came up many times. CDR3 in amino acids: CASTPGGGGYTF. The CDR3 DNA reads as TGTGCCAGCACCCCCGGGGGGGGTGGCTACACCTTC. V usage is TRBV28 and J usage is TRBJ1-2; possibly TRBD1 for D (5 bases). Between the trimmed V and J ends, which lost 7 bases and 7 bases, there was a span of 13 bases. This CDR3 contains 12 residues. Germline V gene sequence: CDR1 MDHEN, CDR2 SYDVKM.

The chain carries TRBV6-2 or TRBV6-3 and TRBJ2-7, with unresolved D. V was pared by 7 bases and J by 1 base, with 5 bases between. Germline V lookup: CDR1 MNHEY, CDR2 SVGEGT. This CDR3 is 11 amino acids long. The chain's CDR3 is CASKRSYEQYF. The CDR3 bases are TGTGCCAGCAAAAGATCCTACGAGCAGTACTTC.

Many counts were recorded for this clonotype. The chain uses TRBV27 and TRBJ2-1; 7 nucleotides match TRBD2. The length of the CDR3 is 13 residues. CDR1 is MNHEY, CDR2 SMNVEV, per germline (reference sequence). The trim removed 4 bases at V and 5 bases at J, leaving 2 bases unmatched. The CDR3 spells CASSSLADNEQFF. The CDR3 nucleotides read TGTGCCAGCAGTTCCCTAGCGGACAATGAGCAGTTCTTC.

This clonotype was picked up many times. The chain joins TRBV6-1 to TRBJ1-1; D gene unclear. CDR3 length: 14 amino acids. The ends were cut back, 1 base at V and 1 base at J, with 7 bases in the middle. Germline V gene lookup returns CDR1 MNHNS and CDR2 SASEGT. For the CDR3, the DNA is TGTGCCAGCAGTGAAGTCACTCAGAACACTGAAGCTTTCTTT. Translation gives CASSEVTQNTEAFF.

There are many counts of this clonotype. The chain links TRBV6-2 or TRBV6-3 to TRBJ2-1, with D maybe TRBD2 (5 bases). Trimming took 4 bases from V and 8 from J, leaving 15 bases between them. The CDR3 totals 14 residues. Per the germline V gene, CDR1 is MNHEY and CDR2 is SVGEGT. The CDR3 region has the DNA TGTGCCAGCAGTTCACCGGGATCAGCACATGAGCAGTTCTTC. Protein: CASSSPGSAHEQFF.

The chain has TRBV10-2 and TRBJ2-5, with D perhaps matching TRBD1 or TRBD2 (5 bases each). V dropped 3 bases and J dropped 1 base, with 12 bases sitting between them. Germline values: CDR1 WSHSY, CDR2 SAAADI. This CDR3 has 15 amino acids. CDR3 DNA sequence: TGCGCCAGCAGTGAAATGAGGGGTTCCCAAGAGACCCAGTACTTC. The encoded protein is CASSEMRGSQETQYF.

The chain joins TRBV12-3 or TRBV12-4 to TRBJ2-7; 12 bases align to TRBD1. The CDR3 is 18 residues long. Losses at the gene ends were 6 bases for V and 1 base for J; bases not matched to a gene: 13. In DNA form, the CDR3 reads TGTGCCAGCAGCCCCAATTCCGGGACAGGGGGCTTGTCCTACGAGCAGTACTTC. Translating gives CASSPNSGTGGLSYEQYF.

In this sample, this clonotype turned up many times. CDR3 region: CASSPSPSTDTQYF. CDR3 in DNA: TGTGCCAGCAGTCCCAGTCCTAGCACAGATACGCAGTATTTT. The chain couples TRBV28 to TRBJ2-3; D ambiguous. The CDR3 loop spans 14 amino acids. V was cut by 5 bases and J by 0 bases, with 9 bases left in between. The germline V gene has CDR1 MDHEN and CDR2 SYDVKM.

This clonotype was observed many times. As DNA, the CDR3 is TGTGCCAGCAGCTTAGGCGGGGAAAGCTACAATGAGCAGTTCTTC. This gives the protein CASSLGGESYNEQFF. The chain combines TRBV7-2 with TRBJ2-1; D possibly corresponds to TRBD2 (6 bases). Germline CDR1 SGHTA, CDR2 FQGNSA. V lost 1 base and J 3 bases, leaving 10 bases between the germline ends. The CDR3 consists of 15 residues.

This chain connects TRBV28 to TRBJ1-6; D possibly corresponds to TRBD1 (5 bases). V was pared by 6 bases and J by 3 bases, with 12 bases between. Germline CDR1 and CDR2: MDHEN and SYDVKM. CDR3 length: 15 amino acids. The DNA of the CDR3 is TGTGCCAGCAGCCCGCTCGACAGCTATAATTCACCCCTCCACTTT. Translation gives CASSPLDSYNSPLHF.

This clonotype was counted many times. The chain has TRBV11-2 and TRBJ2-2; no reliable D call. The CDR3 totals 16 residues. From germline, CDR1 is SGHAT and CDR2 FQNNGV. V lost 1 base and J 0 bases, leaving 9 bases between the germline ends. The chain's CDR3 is CASSLGHQANTGELFF. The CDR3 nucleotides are TGTGCCAGCAGCTTAGGACACCAAGCGAACACCGGGGAGCTGTTTTTT. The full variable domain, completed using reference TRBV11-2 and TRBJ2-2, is EAGVAQSPRYKIIEKRQSVAFWCNPISGHATLYWYQQILGQGPKLLIQFQNNGVVDDSQLPKDRFSAERLKGVDSTLKIQPAKLEDSAVYLCASSLGHQANTGELFFGEGSRLTVL.

The CDR3 DNA follows: TGTGCCATCAGTGAAAGGACAGGAACTAGATACTATGGCTACACCTTC. The encoded protein is CAISERTGTRYYGYTF. The gene calls are TRBV10-3 and TRBJ1-2; 7 nucleotides align to TRBD1. Germline CDR1 reads ENHRY; CDR2 reads SYGVKD. V shed 3 bases and J 3 bases; nucleotides not matched to a gene: 10. The CDR3 sequence is 16 residues long.

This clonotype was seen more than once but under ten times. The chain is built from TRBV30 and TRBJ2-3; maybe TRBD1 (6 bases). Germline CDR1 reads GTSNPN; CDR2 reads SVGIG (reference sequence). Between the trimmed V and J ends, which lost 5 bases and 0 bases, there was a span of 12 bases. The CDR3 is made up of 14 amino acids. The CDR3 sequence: CAWGRGPSTDTQYF. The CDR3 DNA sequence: TGTGCCTGGGGCAGGGGACCTAGCACAGATACGCAGTATTTT.